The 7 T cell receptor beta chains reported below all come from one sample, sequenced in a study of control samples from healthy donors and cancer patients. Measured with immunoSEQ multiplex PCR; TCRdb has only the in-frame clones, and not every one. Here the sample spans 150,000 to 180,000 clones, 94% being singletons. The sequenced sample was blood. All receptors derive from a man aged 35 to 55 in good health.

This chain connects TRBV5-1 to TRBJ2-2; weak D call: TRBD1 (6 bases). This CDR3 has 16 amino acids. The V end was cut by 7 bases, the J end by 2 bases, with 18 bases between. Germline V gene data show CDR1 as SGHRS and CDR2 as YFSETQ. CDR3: CASVLNAGANTGELFF. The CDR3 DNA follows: TGCGCCAGCGTCCTCAATGCAGGGGCCAACACCGGGGAGCTGTTTTTT. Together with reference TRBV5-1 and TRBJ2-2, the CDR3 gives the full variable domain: KAGVTQTPRYLIKTRGQQVTLSCSPISGHRSVSWYQQTPGQGLQFLFEYFSETQRNKGNFPGRFSGRQFSNSRSEMNVSTLELGDSALYLCASVLNAGANTGELFFGEGSRLTVL.

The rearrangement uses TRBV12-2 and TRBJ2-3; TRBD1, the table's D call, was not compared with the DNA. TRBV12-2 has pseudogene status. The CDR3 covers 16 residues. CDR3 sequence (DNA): TGTGCAAGTCGCTTAGGAGGGGACAGGGGAACAGATACGCAGTATTTT. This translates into CASRLGGDRGTDTQYF.

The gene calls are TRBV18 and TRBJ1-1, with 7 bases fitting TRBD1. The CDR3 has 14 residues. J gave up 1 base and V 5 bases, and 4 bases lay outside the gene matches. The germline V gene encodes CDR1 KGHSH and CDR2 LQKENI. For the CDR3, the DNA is TGTGCCAGCTCAAACCAGGGGGGGAACACTGAAGCTTTCTTT. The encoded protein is CASSNQGGNTEAFF. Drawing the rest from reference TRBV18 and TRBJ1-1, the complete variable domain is NAGVMQNPRHLVRRRGQEARLRCSPMKGHSHVYWYRQLPEEGLKFMVYLQKENIIDESGMPKERFSAEFPKEGPSILRIQQVVRGDSAAYFCASSNQGGNTEAFFGQGTRLTVV.

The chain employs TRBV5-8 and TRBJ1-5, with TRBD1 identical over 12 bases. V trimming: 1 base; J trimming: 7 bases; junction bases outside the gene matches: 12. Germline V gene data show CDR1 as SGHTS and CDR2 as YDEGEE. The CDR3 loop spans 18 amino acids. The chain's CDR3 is CASSLLSGTGGAGQPQHF. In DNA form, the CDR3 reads TGTGCCAGCAGCTTGTTATCTGGGACAGGGGGCGCGGGGCAGCCCCAGCATTTT.

For the CDR3, the DNA is TGCGCCAGCAGCTTGGCGGTAGGGAACGAGGGGGAGACCCAGTACTTC. Translation gives CASSLAVGNEGETQYF. The chain has TRBV5-1 and TRBJ2-5; TRBD1 or TRBD2 may be the D gene (5 bases each). This CDR3 contains 16 residues. V gave up 0 bases and J gave up 5 bases, with 17 bases separating them. From germline, CDR1 is SGHRS and CDR2 YFSETQ.

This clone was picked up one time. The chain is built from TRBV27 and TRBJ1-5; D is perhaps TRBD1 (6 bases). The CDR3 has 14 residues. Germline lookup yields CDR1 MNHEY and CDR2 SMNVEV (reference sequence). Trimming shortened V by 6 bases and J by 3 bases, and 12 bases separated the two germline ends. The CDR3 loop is CASSLQGFNQPQHF. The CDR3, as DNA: TGTGCCAGCAGCCTACAGGGCTTCAATCAGCCCCAGCATTTT.

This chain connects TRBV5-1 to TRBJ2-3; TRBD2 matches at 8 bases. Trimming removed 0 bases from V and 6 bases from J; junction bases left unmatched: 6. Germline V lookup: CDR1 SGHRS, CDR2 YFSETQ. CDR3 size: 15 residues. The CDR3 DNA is TGCGCCAGCAGCTTGGAACCGGGGGGGCCTGATACGCAGTATTTT. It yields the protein CASSLEPGGPDTQYF.